These 4 T cell receptor beta chains share one sample of origin, sequenced in a study of identical twins. MiXCR was run by TCRdb on the 5' RACE reads, yielding one entry per CDR3 protein. The data contain around 1.7 million distinct CDR3 sequences, about 32% of them singletons. Sequencing input: cord blood. Source of these receptors: a newborn girl in good health.

The rearrangement uses TRBV10-3 and TRBJ2-3; D not resolved. The V and J ends lost 3 bases and 8 bases respectively, with 15 bases between them. Germline CDR1 ENHRY, CDR2 SYGVKD. This CDR3 is 14 amino acids long. The CDR3, as DNA: TGTGCCATCAGTGACATTCGACCCTCAAGTACGCAGTATTTT. It yields the protein CAISDIRPSSTQYF.

The V and J genes are TRBV6-5 and TRBJ1-1; no clear D gene. V was pared by 4 bases and J by 1 base, with 16 bases between. Germline CDR1 MNHEY, CDR2 SVGAGI. The CDR3 covers 16 residues. CDR3 sequence: CASSSRFRIRNTEAFF. In nucleotides, the CDR3 is TGTGCCAGCAGTTCCCGATTTAGGATAAGGAACACTGAAGCTTTCTTT.

The V and J genes are TRBV5-1 and TRBJ2-1, with 8 bases identical to TRBD2. Germline-derived CDR1 and CDR2 are SGHRS and YFSETQ. This CDR3 has 14 amino acids. V shed 4 bases and J 5 bases; nucleotides not matched to a gene: 5. As DNA, the CDR3 is TGCGCCAGCAGCGCCGGGACTAGAGACAATGAGCAGTTCTTC. It translates to CASSAGTRDNEQFF.

V and J are TRBV2 and TRBJ2-7; D might be TRBD2 (5 bases). Germline V gene data show CDR1 as SNHLY and CDR2 as FYNNEI. V was cut by 8 bases and J by 2 bases, with 10 bases left in between. This CDR3 spans 12 amino acids. The CDR3 protein is CASGGRPYEQYF. The CDR3 nucleotides read TGTGCCAGCGGAGGACGGCCCTACGAGCAGTACTTC.